Sequencing of this T cell receptor beta chain was carried out in a study of T cell responses to AZD1222 COVID-19 vaccine. Findings of the study overall: Vaccine-associated CD4 TCRs ranged over spike, dominating at 160-218 and 743-854.

Using immunoSEQ multiplex PCR, the repertoire was profiled, and TCRdb retains in-frame clones only, with some absent. The sample contains approximately 73,000 clones, about 84% of which appear only once. In its sample, this clone was seen a few times. Its matching antigen is unknown. The V and J ends lost 5 bases and 5 bases respectively, with 16 bases between them. CDR3 size: 14 residues. Germline CDR1 LNHDA, CDR2 SQIVND (reference sequence). J is TRBJ2-7 and V is TRBV19; D tentatively fits TRBD1 or TRBD2 (5 bases each). Sequences were derived from peripheral blood, sampled on day 0 of AZD1222 vaccination. The TCR comes from an adult in good health. For the CDR3, the DNA is TGTGCCAGTAGTTCTACGGGACGAAATGACGAGCAGTACTTC. This gives the protein CASSSTGRNDEQYF.